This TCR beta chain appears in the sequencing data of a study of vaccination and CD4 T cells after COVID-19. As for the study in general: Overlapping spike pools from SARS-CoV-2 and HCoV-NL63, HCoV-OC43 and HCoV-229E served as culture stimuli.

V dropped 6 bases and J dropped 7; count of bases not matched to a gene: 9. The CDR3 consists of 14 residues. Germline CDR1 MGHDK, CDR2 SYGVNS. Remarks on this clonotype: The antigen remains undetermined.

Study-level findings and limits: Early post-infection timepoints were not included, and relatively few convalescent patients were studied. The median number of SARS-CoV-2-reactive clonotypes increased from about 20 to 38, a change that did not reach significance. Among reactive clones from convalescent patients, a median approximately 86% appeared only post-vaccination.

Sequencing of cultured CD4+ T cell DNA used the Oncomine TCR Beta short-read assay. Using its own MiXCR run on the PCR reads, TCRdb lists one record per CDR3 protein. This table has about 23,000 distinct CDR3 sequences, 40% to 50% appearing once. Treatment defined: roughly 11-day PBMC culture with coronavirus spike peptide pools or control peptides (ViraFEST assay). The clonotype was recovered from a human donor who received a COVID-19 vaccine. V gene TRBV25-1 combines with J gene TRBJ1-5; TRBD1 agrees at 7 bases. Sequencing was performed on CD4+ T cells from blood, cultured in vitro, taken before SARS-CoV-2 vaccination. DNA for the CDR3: TGTGCCAGCAGCGGACAGGTGCCGAAACAGCCCCAGCATTTT. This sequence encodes CASSGQVPKQPQHF.